A selection of T cell receptor beta chains follows, all from one sample in a study of a mutant IDH1 vaccine in newly diagnosed glioma. Assay: immunoSEQ multiplex PCR; the TCRdb copy retains only in-frame clones and omits some. Altogether about 46,000 clones are present, 70% to 80% being singletons, with the ten largest covering roughly 1.9%. The material was PBMCs, obtained from a glioma patient treated with radiotherapy, temozolomide or both. These receptors all stem from a woman aged 40-49 years with glioma. CDR3s include the opening cysteine and the closing phenylalanine or tryptophan. A D gene is named only where the DNA matches it firmly. Expanded clones get a size class; other rows say once, few or many, or leave the size out.

clone_size: .; v_call: TRBV2; j_call: TRBJ2-4; d_call: .; cdr3_nt: TGTGCCAGCAGTCCCCGAGGCGCTACCTGGGAGGACAAAAACATTCAGTACTTC; cdr3_aa: CASSPRGATWEDKNIQYF
clone_size: .; v_call: TRBV19; j_call: TRBJ2-5; d_call: .; cdr3_nt: TGTGCCAGTAGTCCAGGCCTTCGGAGGGGCCAAGAGACCCAGTACTTC; cdr3_aa: CASSPGLRRGQETQYF
clone_size: .; v_call: TRBV19; j_call: TRBJ2-7; d_call: .; cdr3_nt: TGTGCCAGTAGTCCAGTGGAGGGCCTAACCTACGAGCAGTACTTC; cdr3_aa: CASSPVEGLTYEQYF
clone_size: .; v_call: TRBV9; j_call: TRBJ1-2; d_call: .; cdr3_nt: TGTGCCAGCAGCACGCGGACGGGAGGCTACACCTTC; cdr3_aa: CASSTRTGGYTF
clone_size: .; v_call: TRBV7-2; j_call: TRBJ2-7; d_call: TRBD1; cdr3_nt: TGTGCCAGCAGCCAAGGACAGGGGGTCGACGAGCAGTACTTC; cdr3_aa: CASSQGQGVDEQYF
clone_size: few; v_call: TRBV7-2; j_call: TRBJ2-2; d_call: TRBD2; cdr3_nt: TGTGCCAGCAGCTTAGTCGGGGGGGCTAGGACCGGGGAGCTGTTTTTT; cdr3_aa: CASSLVGGARTGELFF
clone_size: .; v_call: TRBV6-5; j_call: TRBJ1-3; d_call: .; cdr3_nt: TGTGCCAGCAGTTACTCGGGGGGAGCGGGAAACACCATATATTTT; cdr3_aa: CASSYSGGAGNTIYF
clone_size: .; v_call: TRBV6-1; j_call: TRBJ1-1; d_call: .; cdr3_nt: TGTGCCAGCTCAGAGCGGGGGAACACTGAAGCTTTCTTT; cdr3_aa: CASSERGNTEAFF
clone_size: .; v_call: TRBV29-1; j_call: TRBJ2-3; d_call: TRBD2; cdr3_nt: TGCAGCGGGAAGGGGGCTCAGCGGGGGGGCACAGATACGCAGTATTTT; cdr3_aa: CSGKGAQRGGTDTQYF
clone_size: .; v_call: TRBV18; j_call: TRBJ2-5; d_call: .; cdr3_nt: TGTGCCAGCTCACCGTTCTCCGGGGAGACCCAGTACTTC; cdr3_aa: CASSPFSGETQYF
clone_size: .; v_call: TRBV5-7; j_call: TRBJ1-4; d_call: TRBD1; cdr3_nt: TGTGCCAGCAGCCAGACAGGGCTGGGTGAAAAACTGTTTTTT; cdr3_aa: CASSQTGLGEKLFF
clone_size: few; v_call: TRBV6-5; j_call: TRBJ1-5; d_call: .; cdr3_nt: TGTGCCAGCAGCGACCACCGTGGGGGGCAGCCCCAGCATTTT; cdr3_aa: CASSDHRGGQPQHF
clone_size: few; v_call: TRBV2; j_call: TRBJ1-1; d_call: TRBD1; cdr3_nt: TGTGCCAGCAGGACCCCACAGGGGACCATGAACACTGAAGCTTTCTTT; cdr3_aa: CASRTPQGTMNTEAFF
clone_size: .; v_call: TRBV15; j_call: TRBJ1-1; d_call: .; cdr3_nt: TGTGCCACCAGCAGGGGGGGTTCGGGCCATTTGAACACTGAAGCTTTCTTT; cdr3_aa: CATSRGGSGHLNTEAFF
clone_size: few; v_call: TRBV6-5; j_call: TRBJ2-2; d_call: TRBD1; cdr3_nt: TGTGCCAGCAGTTACGAACAGGGGTTTGGCGGGGAGCTGTTTTTT; cdr3_aa: CASSYEQGFGGELFF
clone_size: .; v_call: TRBV6-5; j_call: TRBJ2-4; d_call: .; cdr3_nt: TGTGCCAGCAGTTACGAGCCTGCCCCAGCCAAAAACATTCAGTACTTC; cdr3_aa: CASSYEPAPAKNIQYF
clone_size: .; v_call: TRBV5-6; j_call: TRBJ2-2; d_call: TRBD1; cdr3_nt: TGTGCCAGCAGTCGATGGGACAGGGGGCTTATCGGGGAGCTGTTTTTT; cdr3_aa: CASSRWDRGLIGELFF
clone_size: once; v_call: TRBV5-1; j_call: TRBJ1-4; d_call: .; cdr3_nt: TGCGCCAGCAGAAGACAGGCGGAGAGATTGGGTAATGAAAAACTGTTTTTT; cdr3_aa: CASRRQAERLGNEKLFF
clone_size: .; v_call: TRBV9; j_call: TRBJ1-1; d_call: .; cdr3_nt: TGTGCCAGCAGTCTGGACTCTAACACTGAAGCTTTCTTT; cdr3_aa: CASSLDSNTEAFF
clone_size: .; v_call: TRBV6-5; j_call: TRBJ1-6; d_call: .; cdr3_nt: TGTGCCAGCAGTTACAGGCAGAACTATAATTCACCCCTCCACTTT; cdr3_aa: CASSYRQNYNSPLHF
clone_size: .; v_call: TRBV5-1; j_call: TRBJ2-3; d_call: TRBD2; cdr3_nt: TGCGCCAGCAGCTTGGACCGACGACTAGCGGATCAGTATTTT; cdr3_aa: CASSLDRRLADQYF
clone_size: few; v_call: TRBV6-6; j_call: TRBJ1-2; d_call: .; cdr3_nt: TGTGCCAGCAGTTACGGGGCCGGCTACACCTTC; cdr3_aa: CASSYGAGYTF
clone_size: once; v_call: TRBV19; j_call: TRBJ1-1; d_call: TRBD1; cdr3_nt: TGTGCCAGTAGACCCAGGAATCGAGGGGGCTGGAACACTGAAGCTTTCTTT; cdr3_aa: CASRPRNRGGWNTEAFF
clone_size: .; v_call: TRBV27; j_call: TRBJ2-7; d_call: .; cdr3_nt: TGTGCCAGCAGTTTAAGTCGTAACGGCTACGAGCAGTACTTC; cdr3_aa: CASSLSRNGYEQYF
clone_size: .; v_call: TRBV4-3; j_call: TRBJ2-6; d_call: TRBD1; cdr3_nt: TGCGCCAGCAGCCAGGGACAGGGGGCCCTCTCTGGGGCCAACGTCCTGACTTTC; cdr3_aa: CASSQGQGALSGANVLTF
clone_size: .; v_call: TRBV9; j_call: TRBJ1-1; d_call: .; cdr3_nt: TGTGCCAGCAGCGTCGGAGGGGAGACTGAAGCTTTCTTT; cdr3_aa: CASSVGGETEAFF
clone_size: .; v_call: TRBV5-5; j_call: TRBJ2-7; d_call: TRBD1; cdr3_nt: TGTGCCAGCAGCCTGACAGGGGCGTCCTCCTACGAGCAGTACTTC; cdr3_aa: CASSLTGASSYEQYF
clone_size: .; v_call: TRBV7-9; j_call: TRBJ2-5; d_call: TRBD2; cdr3_nt: TGTGCCAGCAGCTTAGGGCTAGCGGGGGAAGAGACCCAGTACTTC; cdr3_aa: CASSLGLAGEETQYF
clone_size: .; v_call: TRBV5-4; j_call: TRBJ2-1; d_call: TRBD1; cdr3_nt: TGTGCCAGCAGGGACAGGGGGTACAATGAGCAGTTCTTC; cdr3_aa: CASRDRGYNEQFF
clone_size: .; v_call: TRBV5-4; j_call: TRBJ1-2; d_call: .; cdr3_nt: TGTGCCAGCAGCTTGCCCGCAGGGTACCAAACTAACTATGGCTACACCTTC; cdr3_aa: CASSLPAGYQTNYGYTF
clone_size: once; v_call: TRBV6-5; j_call: TRBJ2-7; d_call: .; cdr3_nt: TGTGCCAGCAGTTACCGGGACGGAGAATTCGAGCAGTACTTC; cdr3_aa: CASSYRDGEFEQYF
clone_size: .; v_call: TRBV5-1; j_call: TRBJ2-3; d_call: TRBD1; cdr3_nt: TGCGCCAGCAGTTTGGACAGGGGTGCAGATACGCAGTATTTT; cdr3_aa: CASSLDRGADTQYF
clone_size: .; v_call: TRBV2; j_call: TRBJ2-1; d_call: .; cdr3_nt: TGTGCCAGCAGTGGTACTAGGACAGAGCAGTTCTTC; cdr3_aa: CASSGTRTEQFF
clone_size: .; v_call: TRBV29-1; j_call: TRBJ2-7; d_call: TRBD1; cdr3_nt: TGCAGCGCCAGGACACAGGGGTACGAGCAGTACTTC; cdr3_aa: CSARTQGYEQYF
clone_size: .; v_call: TRBV10-3; j_call: TRBJ1-2; d_call: .; cdr3_nt: TGTGCCATCAGTGAAGACAGGCTATATGGCTACACCTTC; cdr3_aa: CAISEDRLYGYTF
clone_size: .; v_call: TRBV6-1; j_call: TRBJ2-7; d_call: TRBD2; cdr3_nt: TGTGCCAGCAGCACCCGGGGGGTCTACGAGCAGTACTTC; cdr3_aa: CASSTRGVYEQYF
clone_size: .; v_call: TRBV4-1; j_call: TRBJ1-1; d_call: .; cdr3_nt: TGCGCCAGCAGCCAAGATCTGAGGGCGAGGTTTACTTTCTTT; cdr3_aa: CASSQDLRARFTFF
clone_size: few; v_call: TRBV7-2; j_call: TRBJ1-1; d_call: TRBD1; cdr3_nt: TGTGCCAGCAGCAATTACAGGGGGACTGAAGCTTTCTTT; cdr3_aa: CASSNYRGTEAFF
clone_size: .; v_call: TRBV5-5; j_call: TRBJ1-5; d_call: TRBD1; cdr3_nt: TGTGCCAGCAGCCCATCAGGGGGCGCAGGTTATCAGCCCCAGCATTTT; cdr3_aa: CASSPSGGAGYQPQHF
clone_size: .; v_call: TRBV6-5; j_call: TRBJ2-2; d_call: TRBD2; cdr3_nt: TGTGCCAGCAGTTGGAGCGGGGGGGGTTTGGGGGAGCTGTTTTTT; cdr3_aa: CASSWSGGGLGELFF
clone_size: few; v_call: TRBV6-1; j_call: TRBJ1-1; d_call: TRBD1; cdr3_nt: TGTGCCAGCAGTGGGATGGACAGGGGAGGGACTGAAGCTTTCTTT; cdr3_aa: CASSGMDRGGTEAFF
clone_size: .; v_call: TRBV27; j_call: TRBJ2-7; d_call: .; cdr3_nt: TGTGCCAGCAGTTACAGGGAGGGGGAGCAGTACTTC; cdr3_aa: CASSYREGEQYF
clone_size: once; v_call: TRBV7-9; j_call: TRBJ1-6; d_call: .; cdr3_nt: TGTGCCAGCAGCTCTCTAGTATATAATTCACCCCTCCACTTT; cdr3_aa: CASSSLVYNSPLHF
clone_size: .; v_call: TRBV18; j_call: TRBJ2-7; d_call: .; cdr3_nt: TGTGCCAGCTCACCAGGAAAGGTTGGGGCCTACGAGCAGTACTTC; cdr3_aa: CASSPGKVGAYEQYF
clone_size: once; v_call: TRBV18; j_call: TRBJ1-2; d_call: TRBD1; cdr3_nt: TGTGCCAGCTCACCACAACAGGGGAACTATGGCTACACCTTC; cdr3_aa: CASSPQQGNYGYTF
clone_size: .; v_call: TRBV28; j_call: TRBJ2-7; d_call: TRBD1; cdr3_nt: TGTGCCAGCAGTTTAATGGGACAGGGGGTGAACGAGCAGTACTTC; cdr3_aa: CASSLMGQGVNEQYF
clone_size: .; v_call: TRBV12-5; j_call: TRBJ1-4; d_call: TRBD1; cdr3_nt: TGTGCTAGTGGTTTGACAACAGGGGGGGGTGAAAAACTGTTTTTT; cdr3_aa: CASGLTTGGGEKLFF
clone_size: .; v_call: TRBV9; j_call: TRBJ2-2; d_call: .; cdr3_nt: TGTGCCAGCAGCGTAGTGACGACGAGCGGGGAGCTGTTTTTT; cdr3_aa: CASSVVTTSGELFF
clone_size: .; v_call: TRBV18; j_call: TRBJ2-5; d_call: .; cdr3_nt: TGTGCCAGCTCAGCTACAGAGGCCCAAGAGACCCAGTACTTC; cdr3_aa: CASSATEAQETQYF
clone_size: .; v_call: TRBV5-1; j_call: TRBJ1-4; d_call: .; cdr3_nt: TGCGCCAGCAAGGAAACCAGCGCAACTAATGAAAAACTGTTTTTT; cdr3_aa: CASKETSATNEKLFF
clone_size: .; v_call: TRBV7-6; j_call: TRBJ2-7; d_call: .; cdr3_nt: TGTGCCAGCAGCTCTTTCACAGGGATGGACGAGCAGTACTTC; cdr3_aa: CASSSFTGMDEQYF
clone_size: few; v_call: TRBV14; j_call: TRBJ1-6; d_call: .; cdr3_nt: TGTGCCAGCAGCCAAGATCCGTGGAAAAATTCACCCCTCCACTTT; cdr3_aa: CASSQDPWKNSPLHF